This T cell receptor (beta chain) was profiled in a study of neurological immune-mediated disorders. The germline CDR1 and CDR2 sequences are SNHLY and FYNNEI. The V end was cut by 8 bases, the J end by 6 bases, with 11 bases between. CDR3 length equals 12 residues. Time point described: longitudinal time-point 2. The authors made cDNA by 5'RACE with 10-nucleotide random UMIs. TCRdb reprocessed the 5' RACE reads via MiXCR and lists one record per CDR3 protein. This table holds approximately 80,000 distinct CDR3 sequences, almost 6% found once. This clonotype has at least ten counts. The chain has TRBV2 and TRBJ2-1; D unclear. The receptor was isolated from a woman aged 60 to 75 with multiple sclerosis. The source material was PBMCs. The CDR3 here is CASVPIFNEQFF. For the CDR3, the DNA is TGTGCCAGCGTTCCCATATTCAATGAGCAGTTCTTC.